This TCR beta chain was sequenced in a study of T cells in narcolepsy. Study overall: Enrolled donors included narcolepsy type 1 or type 2 patients and healthy controls. Study conclusions and caveats: In some patient and control memory CD4+ samples, autoreactive clones were absent. Same-patient CSF and blood CD4+ T cell clonotypes included HCRT-specific and TRIB2-specific autoreactive ones.

The germline gives CDR1 MDHEN, CDR2 SYDVKM. Between the trimmed V and J ends, which lost 6 bases and 2 bases, there was a span of 13 bases. This CDR3 is 14 amino acids long. Remarks on this clone: The antigen is not known.

Libraries were prepared by immunoSEQ multiplex PCR; TCRdb keeps only in-frame clonotypes and omits some of them. The data contain over 25,000 clones, 81% of them singletons. Sequenced material: memory (CD45RA-) CD4+ T cells from blood. The receptor's source is a human donor in good health. V gene TRBV28 combines with J gene TRBJ1-2, with D unclear. The CDR3 protein is CASRTPAMNYGYTF. For the CDR3, the DNA is TGTGCCAGCAGAACCCCGGCCATGAACTATGGCTACACCTTC.